This passage covers 24 T cell receptor beta chains from one sample sequenced in a study of cytomegalovirus exposure and HLA in healthy donors. Amplification used 60 Vbeta primers and 13 Jbeta primers. Libraries were prepared by immunoSEQ multiplex PCR; TCRdb keeps only in-frame clonotypes and omits some of them. The table has 100,000 or so clones, roughly 71% seen once; the top ten hold 8.5% to 12%. The sequenced sample consisted of PBMCs. The receptors were gathered from a man aged 45 to 65 in good health and CMV-seronegative.

V usage is TRBV7-9 and J usage is TRBJ1-2; 9 bases map to TRBD1. J was trimmed by 2 bases and V by 5 bases; bases with no gene match: 6. CDR1 SEHNR and CDR2 FQNEAQ come from the germline V gene (reference sequence). This CDR3 is 15 amino acids long. The CDR3 sequence is CASSAGTGTNYGYTF. Here the CDR3 DNA reads TGTGCCAGCAGCGCCGGGACAGGGACCAACTATGGCTACACCTTC.

The chain has TRBV5-8 and TRBJ1-1, with unresolved D. V was trimmed by 2 bases and J by 4 bases, leaving 6 bases between them. The CDR3 has 12 amino acids. The germline V gene encodes CDR1 SGHTS and CDR2 YDEGEE. The CDR3 DNA is TGTGCCAGCAGCTTCCGGGGCACTGAAGCTTTCTTT. Encoded protein: CASSFRGTEAFF. The variable domain in full, with the rest retrieved from reference TRBV5-8 and TRBJ1-1, is EAGVTQSPTHLIKTRGQQATLRCSPISGHTSVYWYQQALGLGLQFLLWYDEGEERNRGNFPPRFSGRQFPNYSSELNVNALELEDSALYLCASSFRGTEAFFGQGTRLTVV.

This clone has a single count. This sample includes further DNA sequences coding for the same CDR3. The chain joins TRBV5-1 to TRBJ2-3, with 7 nucleotides matching TRBD1. The length of the CDR3 is 15 residues. J was trimmed by 1 base and V by 3 bases; bases with no gene match: 5. CDR1 and CDR2 (germline): SGHRS, YFSETQ. Written as DNA, the CDR3 is TGCGCCAGCAGCTCGCCTGACAGGGGCACAGATACGCAGTATTTT. Its translation is CASSSPDRGTDTQYF.

The chain is built from TRBV19 and TRBJ1-5; 10 nucleotides agree with TRBD1. The CDR3 has 15 amino acids. Unmatched junction bases numbered 8, after V lost 7 bases and J lost 5 bases. The germline gives CDR1 LNHDA, CDR2 SQIVND (reference sequence). This CDR3 reads CASNGGQGSYQPQHF. CDR3 nucleotide sequence: TGTGCCAGTAATGGGGGACAGGGGTCTTATCAGCCCCAGCATTTT. Combining the CDR3 with reference TRBV19 and TRBJ1-5 gives the whole variable domain DGGITQSPKYLFRKEGQNVTLSCEQNLNHDAMYWYRQDPGQGLRLIYYSQIVNDFQKGDIAEGYSVSREKKESFPLTVTSAQKNPTAFYLCASNGGQGSYQPQHFGDGTRLSIL.

The chain joins TRBV2 to TRBJ2-1; 15 positions match TRBD2. J was trimmed by 4 bases and V by 6 bases; bases with no gene match: 1. This CDR3 comprises 15 residues. Per germline, CDR1 SNHLY and CDR2 FYNNEI. CDR3 nucleotide sequence: TGTGCCAGCAGCGGACTAGCGGGAGGGTACAATGAGCAGTTCTTC. It encodes CASSGLAGGYNEQFF.

The V and J genes are TRBV2 and TRBJ2-3; a possible D gene is TRBD1 (6 bases). Germline loops: CDR1 SNHLY, CDR2 FYNNEI. CDR3 size: 15 residues. The V gene lost 1 base and the J gene lost 6 bases, with 14 bases spanning the gap. The CDR3 is CASSEDHYRGDTQYF. The CDR3 coding sequence is TGTGCCAGCAGTGAAGACCATTATAGGGGGGATACGCAGTATTTT. Together with reference TRBV2 and TRBJ2-3, the CDR3 gives the full variable domain: EPEVTQTPSHQVTQMGQEVILRCVPISNHLYFYWYRQILGQKVEFLVSFYNNEISEKSEIFDDQFSVERPDGSNFTLKIRSTKLEDSAMYFCASSEDHYRGDTQYFGPGTRLTVL.

This clone was found a few times. V usage is TRBV5-1 and J usage is TRBJ2-1; D possibly corresponds to TRBD2 (5 bases). The length of the CDR3 is 15 residues. Trimming removed 0 bases at V and 2 bases at J, with 9 bases between. Germline V gives CDR1 SGHRS, CDR2 YFSETQ. The CDR3 coding sequence is TGCGCCAGCAGCTTGGTGGGAGAAGCCTACAATGAGCAGTTCTTC. It codes for CASSLVGEAYNEQFF. The variable domain in full, completed from reference TRBV5-1 and TRBJ2-1, reads KAGVTQTPRYLIKTRGQQVTLSCSPISGHRSVSWYQQTPGQGLQFLFEYFSETQRNKGNFPGRFSGRQFSNSRSEMNVSTLELGDSALYLCASSLVGEAYNEQFFGPGTRLTVL.

The chain combines TRBV2 with TRBJ2-1; 10 bases fit TRBD2. V was clipped by 4 bases and J by 9 bases; unmatched bases: 6. Germline V gene sequence: CDR1 SNHLY, CDR2 FYNNEI. CDR3 length equals 14 residues. The CDR3 sequence is CASSGLAGVTEQFF. CDR3 bases: TGTGCCAGCAGTGGTCTAGCGGGGGTTACTGAGCAGTTCTTC.

The CDR3 region has the DNA TGCGCCAGCAGCGCGACTGTCTCGGGAGTGGGTACAGATACGCAGTATTTT. It codes for CASSATVSGVGTDTQYF. V gene TRBV5-1 combines with J gene TRBJ2-3; tentatively, D is TRBD2 (6 bases). V gave up 4 bases and J gave up 3 bases, with 21 bases separating them. Per germline, CDR1 SGHRS and CDR2 YFSETQ. The CDR3 is 17 residues long.

The rearrangement uses TRBV28 and TRBJ2-1, with TRBD1 as a possible D gene (6 bases). The CDR3 spans 15 residues. The germline gives CDR1 MDHEN, CDR2 SYDVKM. Trimming removed 3 bases at V and 6 bases at J, with 15 bases between. The CDR3 sequence: CASSFPGHLFNEQFF. In DNA, the CDR3 is TGTGCCAGCAGTTTTCCGGGACATCTGTTCAATGAGCAGTTCTTC. Based on the CDR3 plus reference TRBV28 and TRBJ2-1, the full variable domain is DVKVTQSSRYLVKRTGEKVFLECVQDMDHENMFWYRQDPGLGLRLIYFSYDVKMKEKGDIPEGYSVSREKKERFSLILESASTNQTSMYLCASSFPGHLFNEQFFGPGTRLTVL.

The chain is built from TRBV6-6 and TRBJ2-1, with 9 nucleotides matching TRBD1. Germline CDR1 reads MNHNY; CDR2 reads SVGAGI (reference sequence). J was trimmed by 5 bases and V by 7 bases; bases with no gene match: 12. The CDR3 loop spans 16 amino acids. CDR3 protein: CASTITGQGRNNEQFF. In DNA, the CDR3 is TGTGCCAGCACCATTACCGGACAGGGGCGTAACAATGAGCAGTTCTTC.

This clone has a handful of counts. The chain has TRBV19 and TRBJ1-5; possible D gene TRBD1, 6 bases. Trimming took off 3 bases at V and 2 bases at J, with 11 bases between the two ends. The CDR3 is 15 residues long. CDR1 and CDR2 (germline): LNHDA, SQIVND (reference sequence). The CDR3 protein is CASSIEGGGNQPQHF. In DNA, the CDR3 is TGTGCCAGTAGTATCGAGGGGGGGGGCAATCAGCCCCAGCATTTT.

V and J are TRBV9 and TRBJ2-6; D call uncertain. The CDR3 is 15 residues long. Germline CDR1 is SGDLS and CDR2 is YYNGEE. Trimming took off 1 base at V and 2 bases at J, with 7 bases between the two ends. CDR3 amino acids: CASSVIGAGANVLTF. The DNA of the CDR3 is TGTGCCAGCAGCGTAATCGGTGCTGGGGCCAACGTCCTGACTTTC.

CDR3 residues: CASIHQTGELFF. The CDR3 DNA follows: TGTGCCAGCATCCATCAGACCGGGGAGCTGTTTTTT. The gene calls are TRBV5-4 and TRBJ2-2; D gene ambiguous. Trimming removed 6 bases at V and 5 bases at J, with 8 bases between. This CDR3 is 12 amino acids long. The germline CDR1 and CDR2 sequences are SGHNT and YYREEE (reference sequence).

This clone came up once. The chain joins TRBV6-1 to TRBJ2-7; D remains ambiguous. Germline loops: CDR1 MNHNS, CDR2 SASEGT. The CDR3 is 14 amino acids. Trimming cost V 2 bases and J 0 bases, with 8 bases left between them. CDR3 DNA: TGTGCCAGCAGTGAACAAGTGAGCTCCTACGAGCAGTACTTC. Translation gives CASSEQVSSYEQYF.

This sequence joins TRBV28 and TRBJ2-3, with a weak D call TRBD2 (6 bases). This CDR3 spans 14 amino acids. V dropped 6 bases and J dropped 4 bases, with 14 bases sitting between them. Per the germline V gene, CDR1 is MDHEN and CDR2 is SYDVKM. CDR3 in DNA: TGTGCCAGCAGCCGCGGAGGGCCCTCAGATACGCAGTATTTT. Amino acids: CASSRGGPSDTQYF.

The chain uses TRBV5-1 and TRBJ2-1; 10 bases match TRBD1. J gave up 5 bases and V 4 bases, and 9 bases lay outside the gene matches. From germline, CDR1 is SGHRS and CDR2 YFSETQ. The CDR3 length is 16 residues. The CDR3 bases are TGCGCCAGCAGCCCCGCTACCGGGACAGGGGACAATGAGCAGTTCTTC. This codes for CASSPATGTGDNEQFF.

This clone was detected once. J is TRBJ1-3 and V is TRBV28; tentatively, D is TRBD1 (6 bases). Trimming took 5 bases from V and 1 from J, leaving 12 bases between them. Germline lookup yields CDR1 MDHEN and CDR2 SYDVKM. The CDR3 has 15 amino acids. DNA for the CDR3: TGTGCCAGCAGTCAACAGGGAACTTCTGGAAACACCATATATTTT. Protein: CASSQQGTSGNTIYF.

The chain has TRBV6-5 and TRBJ2-2; possible D gene TRBD1, 7 bases. The CDR3 consists of 14 residues. V lost 6 bases and J lost 6, with 14 bases in between. From germline, CDR1 is MNHEY and CDR2 SVGAGI. The chain's CDR3 is CASRTGEEAGELFF. CDR3 sequence (DNA): TGTGCCAGCAGAACAGGGGAGGAGGCCGGGGAGCTGTTTTTT.

This rearrangement joins TRBV6-5 to TRBJ1-2, with TRBD1 matching 7 bases. In germline, CDR1 is MNHEY, CDR2 SVGAGI. The CDR3 runs to 12 residues. V lost 6 bases and J lost 7; bases outside the gene matches: 5. CDR3 residues: CASRLNRGGYTF. The CDR3, as DNA: TGTGCCAGCAGGCTCAACAGGGGTGGCTACACCTTC.

In this sample, this clone turned up a few times. The chain recombines TRBV18 with TRBJ1-6, with TRBD1 as a possible D gene (6 bases). This CDR3 has 14 residues. V was shortened by 6 bases and J by 5 bases, with 11 bases between the two germline ends. Germline values: CDR1 KGHSH, CDR2 LQKENI. The CDR3 is CASSPTGNNSPLHF. Here the CDR3 DNA reads TGTGCCAGCTCGCCCACAGGGAATAATTCACCCCTCCACTTT.

This clone was counted only a few times. DNA of the CDR3: TGTGCCAGCAGTCCATCTCGCGGGGCCGTGGAGCTGTTTTTT. Amino acids: CASSPSRGAVELFF. The rearrangement uses TRBV7-7 and TRBJ2-2; D might be TRBD2 (6 bases). The CDR3 is 14 residues long. V was clipped by 6 bases and J by 10 bases, with 18 bases between them. Germline assignment: CDR1 SSHAT and CDR2 FNYEAQ (reference sequence).

The J gene is TRBJ1-3, the V gene TRBV4-1, with 8 bases matching TRBD1. The CDR3 runs 16 residues. The V gene end was trimmed by 4 bases and the J gene end by 4 bases; junction bases not matched to a gene: 9. Looked up from germline, CDR1 is MGHRA and CDR2 is YSYEKL. The CDR3 loop reads CASSRGRGQGGNTIYF. CDR3 in DNA: TGCGCCAGCAGCCGAGGACGCGGACAGGGCGGAAACACCATATATTTT.

J is TRBJ1-1 and V is TRBV6-5; a possible D gene is TRBD1 (6 bases). Germline V lookup: CDR1 MNHEY, CDR2 SVGAGI. CDR3 size: 13 residues. V was clipped by 6 bases and J by 1 base, with 9 bases between them. CDR3 sequence reads: CASSHRENTEAFF. The CDR3 DNA reads TGTGCCAGCAGCCACAGGGAGAACACTGAAGCTTTCTTT.